Detailed here is one TCR beta chain. What it recognizes is unknown. The sample comes from a study of OX40 agonist ivuxolimab in advanced cancers. As for the study in general: One hepatocellular carcinoma and two cutaneous melanoma patients partially responded. Study outcomes and limitations: CD4+ and CD8+ blood T cells expanded clonally by week 6 at 0.1 to 3.0 mg/kg.

Profiled with immunoSEQ multiplex PCR; TCRdb holds only in-frame clones, not every one. The table includes 65,000 to 85,000 clones, around 80% detected once. CDR3 size: 13 residues. With 2 bases removed from V and 6 bases from J, the gap between germline ends came to 8 bases. Looked up from germline, CDR1 is SGHTA and CDR2 is FQGNSA. The chain couples TRBV7-2 to TRBJ1-5, with D possibly being TRBD1 (6 bases). The sequence was collected from an adult with an advanced solid tumor such as melanoma, head and neck, liver or kidney cancer. Sequenced material: CD4+ or CD8+ T cells sorted from blood, taken in a trial of the OX40 agonist ivuxolimab. CDR3 sequence (DNA): TGTGCCAGCAGCTTACAGGGGAGTCAGCCCCAGCATTTT. Amino acids: CASSLQGSQPQHF.